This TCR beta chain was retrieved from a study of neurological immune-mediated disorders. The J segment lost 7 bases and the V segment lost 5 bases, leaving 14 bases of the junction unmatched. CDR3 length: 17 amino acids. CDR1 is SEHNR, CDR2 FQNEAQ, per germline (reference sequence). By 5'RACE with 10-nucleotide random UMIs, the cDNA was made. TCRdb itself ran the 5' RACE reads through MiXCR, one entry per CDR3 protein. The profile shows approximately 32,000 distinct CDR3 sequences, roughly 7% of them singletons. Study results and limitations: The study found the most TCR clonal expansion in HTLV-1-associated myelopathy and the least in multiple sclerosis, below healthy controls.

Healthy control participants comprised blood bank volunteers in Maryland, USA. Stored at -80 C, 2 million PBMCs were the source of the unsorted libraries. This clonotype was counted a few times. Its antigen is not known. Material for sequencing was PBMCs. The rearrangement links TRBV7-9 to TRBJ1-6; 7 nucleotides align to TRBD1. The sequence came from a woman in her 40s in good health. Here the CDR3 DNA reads TGTGCCAGCAGCCTACAAACCTCGACAGGGACAAATTCACCCCTCCACTTT. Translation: CASSLQTSTGTNSPLHF.